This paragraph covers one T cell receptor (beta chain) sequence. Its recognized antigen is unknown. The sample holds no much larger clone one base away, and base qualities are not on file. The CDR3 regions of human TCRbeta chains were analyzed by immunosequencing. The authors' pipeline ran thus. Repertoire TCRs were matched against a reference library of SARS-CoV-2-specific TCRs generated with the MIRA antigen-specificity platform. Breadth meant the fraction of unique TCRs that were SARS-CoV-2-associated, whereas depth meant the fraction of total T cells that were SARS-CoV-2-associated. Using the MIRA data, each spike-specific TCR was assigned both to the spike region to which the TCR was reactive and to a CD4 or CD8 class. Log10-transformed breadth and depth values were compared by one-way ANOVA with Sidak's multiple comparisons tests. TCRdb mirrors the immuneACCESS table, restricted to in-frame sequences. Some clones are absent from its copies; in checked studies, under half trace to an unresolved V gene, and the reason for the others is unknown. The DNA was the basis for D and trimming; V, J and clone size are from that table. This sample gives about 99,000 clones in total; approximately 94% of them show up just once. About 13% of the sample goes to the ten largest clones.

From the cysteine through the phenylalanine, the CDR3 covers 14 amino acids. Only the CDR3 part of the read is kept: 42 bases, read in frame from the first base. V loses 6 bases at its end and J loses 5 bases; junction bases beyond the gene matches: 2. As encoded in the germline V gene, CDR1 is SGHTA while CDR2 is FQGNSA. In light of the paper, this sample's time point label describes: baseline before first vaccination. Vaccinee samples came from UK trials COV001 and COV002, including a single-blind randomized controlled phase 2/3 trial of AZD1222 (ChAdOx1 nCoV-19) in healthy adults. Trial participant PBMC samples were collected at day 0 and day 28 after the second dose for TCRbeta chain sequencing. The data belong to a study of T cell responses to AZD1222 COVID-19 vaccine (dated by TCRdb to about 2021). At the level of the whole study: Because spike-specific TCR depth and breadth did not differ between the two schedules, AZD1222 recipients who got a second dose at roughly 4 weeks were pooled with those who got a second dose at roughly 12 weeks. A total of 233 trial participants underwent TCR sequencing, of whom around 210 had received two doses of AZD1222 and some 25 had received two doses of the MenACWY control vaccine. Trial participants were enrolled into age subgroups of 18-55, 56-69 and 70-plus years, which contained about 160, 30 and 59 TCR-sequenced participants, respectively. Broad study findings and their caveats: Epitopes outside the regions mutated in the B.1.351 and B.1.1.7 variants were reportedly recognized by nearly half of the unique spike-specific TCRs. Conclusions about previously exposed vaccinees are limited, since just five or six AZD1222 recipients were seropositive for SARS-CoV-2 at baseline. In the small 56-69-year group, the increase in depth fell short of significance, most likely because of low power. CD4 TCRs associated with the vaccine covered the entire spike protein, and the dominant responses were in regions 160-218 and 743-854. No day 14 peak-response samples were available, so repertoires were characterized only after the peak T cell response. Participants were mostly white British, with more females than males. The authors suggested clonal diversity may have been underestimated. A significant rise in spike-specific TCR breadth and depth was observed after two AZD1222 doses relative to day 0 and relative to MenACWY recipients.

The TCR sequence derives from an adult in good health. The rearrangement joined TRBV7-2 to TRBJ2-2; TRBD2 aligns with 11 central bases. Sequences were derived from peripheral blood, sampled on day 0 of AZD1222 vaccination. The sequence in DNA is TGTGCCAGCAGACTAGCGGGAGCGACCGGGGAGCTGTTTTTT. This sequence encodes CASRLAGATGELFF.